Listed below are T cell receptor beta chains from one sample, sequenced in a study of spatial heterogeneity in lung cancer. From the 5' RACE reads, TCRdb called clonotypes with MiXCR, one entry per CDR3 protein. The table has around 2,500 distinct CDR3 sequences, about 5.3% seen once. The sample was lung tumor tissue, taken at surgery. These receptors came from a male donor with early-stage non-small cell lung cancer. CDR3s include the opening cysteine and the closing phenylalanine or tryptophan. The D gene is left open where the match is weak. Size is stated for part of the rows, as once, few or many counts, or as a class when the clone is expanded.

j_call v_call d_call clone_size cdr3_aa cdr3_nt
TRBJ2-5 TRBV29-1 TRBD1 medium-sized CSVAGTGSQETQYF TGCAGCGTTGCAGGGACAGGGAGCCAAGAGACCCAGTACTTC
TRBJ2-2 TRBV20-1 TRBD2 medium-sized CSARGGLAGDTGELFF TGCAGTGCTAGAGGTGGACTAGCGGGGGACACCGGGGAGCTGTTTTTT
TRBJ2-5 TRBV18 TRBD1 medium-sized CASSPRFDRVVRQETQYF TGTGCCAGCTCACCACGCTTTGACAGGGTAGTAAGACAAGAGACCCAGTACTTC
TRBJ2-3 TRBV29-1 TRBD2 medium-sized CSVVAGTDTQYF TGCAGCGTTGTAGCGGGGACAGATACGCAGTATTTT
TRBJ2-4 TRBV20-1 TRBD1 NA CSVGTGENIQYF TGCAGTGTGGGGACAGGGGAAAACATTCAGTACTTC
TRBJ2-1 TRBV2 TRBD2 medium-sized CASSELGLAGLDEQFF TGTGCCAGCAGTGAATTGGGACTAGCGGGATTAGATGAGCAGTTCTTC
TRBJ1-4 TRBV19 NA medium-sized CASSTEEKLFF TGTGCCAGTAGTACGGAGGAAAAACTGTTTTTT
TRBJ2-3 TRBV28 NA medium-sized CASSFGSTDTQYF TGTGCCAGCAGTTTCGGCAGCACAGATACGCAGTATTTT
TRBJ2-7 TRBV20-1 TRBD2 medium-sized CSARNLAGDAYEQYF TGCAGTGCTAGAAACCTAGCGGGCGATGCCTACGAGCAGTACTTC
TRBJ2-5 TRBV20-1 NA medium-sized CSAPIGRSDQGQYF TGCAGTGCACCCATCGGGAGATCGGATCAGGGCCAGTACTTC
TRBJ1-2 TRBV18 NA medium-sized CASSGPAVVSYGHTF TGTGCCAGCTCCGGGCCGGCGGTCGTCAGCTATGGCCACACCTTC
TRBJ2-3 TRBV28 NA medium-sized CASTGPPVDTQYF TGTGCCAGCACGGGACCCCCCGTGGATACGCAGTATTTT
TRBJ1-6 TRBV7-2 TRBD1 medium-sized CASSSPGQGNSPLHF TGTGCCAGCAGCTCGCCGGGACAGGGTAATTCACCCCTCCACTTT
TRBJ2-5 TRBV5-4 NA many CASSFYGSLVETQYF TGTGCCAGCAGCTTTTACGGTAGTTTAGTGGAGACCCAGTACTTC
TRBJ2-3 TRBV6-1 NA medium-sized CASSEAGTGTDTQYF TGTGCCAGCAGTGAAGCTGGGACGGGAACAGATACGCAGTATTTT
TRBJ1-1 TRBV29-1 NA medium-sized CSAHREPDTEAFF TGCAGCGCCCACAGAGAGCCAGACACTGAAGCTTTCTTT
TRBJ2-4 TRBV11-2 NA few CASSFAIVGSKNIQYF TGTGCCAGCAGCTTTGCCATAGTTGGGTCCAAAAACATTCAGTACTTC
TRBJ2-1 TRBV20-1 TRBD2 medium-sized CSASRLAGAPRVSNEQFF TGCAGTGCTAGCCGACTAGCGGGAGCTCCCCGGGTCTCCAATGAGCAGTTCTTC
TRBJ2-1 TRBV4-3 TRBD2 NA CASSHPGLAGGGNEQFF TGCGCCAGCAGCCATCCGGGACTAGCGGGAGGCGGGAATGAGCAGTTCTTC
TRBJ2-1 TRBV20-1 TRBD1 medium-sized CSVAPGQGARNEQFF TGCAGCGTAGCCCCGGGACAGGGGGCGAGGAATGAGCAGTTCTTC
TRBJ2-2 TRBV7-9 NA medium-sized CASSGGRVTGELFF TGTGCCAGCAGCGGGGGCCGGGTGACCGGGGAGCTGTTTTTT
TRBJ1-1 TRBV28 TRBD1 medium-sized CASRGTGITEAFF TGTGCCAGCAGGGGGACAGGGATCACTGAAGCTTTCTTT
TRBJ2-5 TRBV11-2 NA NA CASTKLTLSETQYF TGTGCCAGCACCAAATTGACGTTGTCAGAGACCCAGTACTTC
TRBJ2-7 TRBV28 TRBD1 NA CASRGDSYEQYF TGTGCCAGCAGAGGGGACAGCTACGAGCAGTACTTC
TRBJ1-3 TRBV28 TRBD1 NA CASLRTGAGRNTIYF TGTGCCAGCCTCAGAACAGGGGCGGGAAGAAACACCATATATTTT
TRBJ2-5 TRBV25-1 NA many CASSEYKTRQETQYF TGTGCCAGCAGTGAATATAAGACTAGGCAAGAGACCCAGTACTTC
TRBJ1-4 TRBV6-5 NA many CASRTAFNEKLFF TGTGCCAGCAGGACGGCCTTTAATGAAAAACTGTTTTTT
TRBJ2-5 TRBV28 NA medium-sized CASTGYGETQYF TGTGCCAGCACTGGATACGGGGAGACCCAGTACTTC
TRBJ2-3 TRBV7-9 TRBD2 few CASSIIMGGRGTDTQYF TGTGCCAGCAGTATAATAATGGGCGGGAGAGGCACAGATACGCAGTATTTT
TRBJ2-2 TRBV28 NA medium-sized CASSTRVGEYNTGELFF TGTGCCAGCAGCACAAGGGTGGGGGAGTATAACACCGGGGAGCTGTTTTTT
TRBJ1-1 TRBV7-9 TRBD1 NA CASSLQGASNTEAFF TGTGCCAGCAGCTTACAGGGGGCATCGAACACTGAAGCTTTCTTT
TRBJ2-7 TRBV29-1 TRBD1 medium-sized CSVGQGAYEQYF TGCAGCGTTGGACAGGGGGCTTACGAGCAGTACTTC
TRBJ2-7 TRBV28 NA NA CASSLLGGSLYEQYF TGTGCCAGCAGTTTATTGGGCGGCAGCCTCTACGAGCAGTACTTC
TRBJ2-2 TRBV28 NA medium-sized CASSLPQGRTGELFF TGTGCCAGCAGTTTACCACAGGGGAGGACCGGGGAGCTGTTTTTT
TRBJ2-1 TRBV6-5 TRBD1 many CASSYPGTGGLEFF TGTGCCAGCAGTTACCCCGGGACAGGGGGCTTAGAGTTCTTC
TRBJ2-1 TRBV18 TRBD2 medium-sized CASSRYIAGGPRDNEQFF TGTGCCAGCTCACGTTATATAGCGGGAGGGCCACGTGACAATGAGCAGTTCTTC
TRBJ1-1 TRBV20-1 NA medium-sized CSARDDSEAFF TGCAGTGCTAGGGACGACTCTGAAGCTTTCTTT
TRBJ2-1 TRBV20-1 NA NA CSASSTSSYNEQFF TGCAGTGCTAGTTCAACTAGCTCCTACAATGAGCAGTTCTTC
TRBJ2-3 TRBV20-1 NA few CSARDGGLASPTQYF TGCAGTGCTAGAGATGGCGGACTTGCCTCACCTACGCAGTATTTT
TRBJ2-7 TRBV28 NA large CASFGAGSSYEQYF TGTGCCAGCTTCGGGGCGGGAAGCTCCTACGAGCAGTACTTC
TRBJ2-7 TRBV7-8 TRBD2 medium-sized CASSLNVVLAVEQYF TGTGCCAGCAGCTTAAACGTCGTACTAGCGGTGGAGCAGTACTTC
TRBJ2-2 TRBV11-2 NA medium-sized CASSPQRTGELFF TGTGCCAGCAGCCCTCAAAGAACCGGGGAGCTGTTTTTT
TRBJ2-7 TRBV2 NA medium-sized CASREGLSGHEQYF TGTGCCAGCAGGGAGGGACTTTCTGGCCACGAGCAGTACTTC
TRBJ2-3 TRBV29-1 TRBD2 medium-sized CSVGLAGESQYF TGCAGCGTAGGACTAGCGGGAGAATCGCAGTATTTT
TRBJ2-3 TRBV29-1 NA medium-sized CSVVILDTQYF TGCAGCGTTGTTATCCTAGATACGCAGTATTTT
TRBJ2-2 TRBV5-1 TRBD2 medium-sized CASSLAPSGRSTGELFF TGCGCCAGCAGCTTAGCGCCTAGCGGGAGAAGCACCGGGGAGCTGTTTTTT
TRBJ2-6 TRBV27 TRBD2 large CATQAGAAGANVLTF TGTGCCACCCAAGCGGGAGCAGCTGGGGCCAACGTCCTGACTTTC
TRBJ2-3 TRBV6-1 NA medium-sized CASRRTAQRATSTDTQYF TGTGCCAGCAGGAGGACTGCTCAGCGGGCCACTAGCACAGATACGCAGTATTTT
TRBJ1-4 TRBV27 NA medium-sized CASSLSVRGEKLFF TGTGCCAGCAGTTTATCAGTCCGGGGTGAAAAACTGTTTTTT
TRBJ1-2 TRBV28 NA medium-sized CASTLRGGYTF TGTGCCAGCACTCTTCGGGGCGGCTACACCTTC
TRBJ2-1 TRBV29-1 NA medium-sized CSVKGGAGNLYNEQFF TGCAGCGTTAAAGGGGGGGCGGGTAATCTCTACAATGAGCAGTTCTTC